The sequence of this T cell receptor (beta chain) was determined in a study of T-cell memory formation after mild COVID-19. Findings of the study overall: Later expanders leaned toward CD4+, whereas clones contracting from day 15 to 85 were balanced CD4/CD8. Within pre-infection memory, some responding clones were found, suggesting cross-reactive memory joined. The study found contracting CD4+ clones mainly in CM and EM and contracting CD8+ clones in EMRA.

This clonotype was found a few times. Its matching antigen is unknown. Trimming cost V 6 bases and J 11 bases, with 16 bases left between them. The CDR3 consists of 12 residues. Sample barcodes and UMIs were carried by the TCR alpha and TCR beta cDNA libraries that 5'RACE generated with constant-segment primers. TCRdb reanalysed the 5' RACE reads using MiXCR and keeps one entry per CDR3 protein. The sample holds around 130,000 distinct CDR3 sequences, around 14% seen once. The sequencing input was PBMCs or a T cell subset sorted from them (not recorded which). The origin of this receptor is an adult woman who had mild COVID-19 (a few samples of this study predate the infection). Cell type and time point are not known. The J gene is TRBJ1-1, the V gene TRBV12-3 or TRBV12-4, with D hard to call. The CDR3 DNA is TGTGCCAGCAGCCCTAACTTTAGAACGGCTTTCTTT. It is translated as CASSPNFRTAFF.